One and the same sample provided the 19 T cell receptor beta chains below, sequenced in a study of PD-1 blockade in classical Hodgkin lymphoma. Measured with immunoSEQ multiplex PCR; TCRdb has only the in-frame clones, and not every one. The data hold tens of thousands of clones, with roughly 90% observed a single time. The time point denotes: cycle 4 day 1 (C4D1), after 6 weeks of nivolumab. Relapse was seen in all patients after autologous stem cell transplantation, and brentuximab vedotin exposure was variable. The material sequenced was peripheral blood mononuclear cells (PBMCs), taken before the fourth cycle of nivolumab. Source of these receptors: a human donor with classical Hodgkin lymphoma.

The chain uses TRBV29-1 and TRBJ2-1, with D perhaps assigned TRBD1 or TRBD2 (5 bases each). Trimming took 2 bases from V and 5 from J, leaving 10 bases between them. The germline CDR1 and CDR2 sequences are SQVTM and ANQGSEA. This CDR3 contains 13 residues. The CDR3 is CSVERGADNEQFF. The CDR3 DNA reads TGCAGCGTTGAAAGAGGGGCCGACAATGAGCAGTTCTTC.

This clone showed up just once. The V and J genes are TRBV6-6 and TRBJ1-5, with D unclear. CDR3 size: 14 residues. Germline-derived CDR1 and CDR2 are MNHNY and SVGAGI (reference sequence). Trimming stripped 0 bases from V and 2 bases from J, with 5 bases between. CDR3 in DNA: TGTGCCAGCAGTTACTCAGGCGGCAATCAGCCCCAGCATTTT. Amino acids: CASSYSGGNQPQHF.

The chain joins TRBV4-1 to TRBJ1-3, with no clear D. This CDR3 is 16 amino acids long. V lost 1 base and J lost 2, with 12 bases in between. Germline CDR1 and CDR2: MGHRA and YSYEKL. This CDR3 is CASSQGGGRTGNTIYF. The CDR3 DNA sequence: TGCGCCAGCAGCCAAGGGGGAGGGCGTACTGGAAACACCATATATTTT.

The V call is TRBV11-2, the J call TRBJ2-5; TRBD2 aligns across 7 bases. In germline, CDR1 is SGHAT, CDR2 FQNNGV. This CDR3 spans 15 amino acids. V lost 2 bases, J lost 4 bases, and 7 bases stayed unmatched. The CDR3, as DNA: TGTGCCAGCAGCTTACTGGCGGGAGTTGGAGAGACCCAGTACTTC. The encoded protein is CASSLLAGVGETQYF.

In nucleotides, the CDR3 is TGTGCCAGCAGCTCCCTGGACAGCAAAAGCTCCTACGAGCAGTACTTC. It encodes CASSSLDSKSSYEQYF. This chain connects TRBV7-6 to TRBJ2-7; D may be TRBD1 (6 bases). This CDR3 region has 16 residues. CDR1 SGHVS and CDR2 FNYEAQ come from the germline V gene. The germline V and J ends were trimmed by 4 bases and 0 bases, with 16 bases remaining between them.

CDR3 region: CASSEQGARDGYTF. The CDR3 DNA reads TGTGCCAGCAGTGAGCAGGGGGCGCGGGATGGCTACACCTTC. This rearrangement joins TRBV6-1 to TRBJ1-2; 8 bases match TRBD1. The CDR3 has 14 residues. Germline values: CDR1 MNHNS, CDR2 SASEGT. V was clipped by 3 bases and J by 6 bases; unmatched bases: 6.

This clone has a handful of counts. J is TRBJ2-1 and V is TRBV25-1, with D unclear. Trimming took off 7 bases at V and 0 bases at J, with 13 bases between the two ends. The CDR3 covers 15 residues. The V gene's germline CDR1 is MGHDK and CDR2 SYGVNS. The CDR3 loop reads CASTGNRPSYNEQFF. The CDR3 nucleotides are TGTGCCAGCACTGGTAATAGGCCCTCCTACAATGAGCAGTTCTTC.

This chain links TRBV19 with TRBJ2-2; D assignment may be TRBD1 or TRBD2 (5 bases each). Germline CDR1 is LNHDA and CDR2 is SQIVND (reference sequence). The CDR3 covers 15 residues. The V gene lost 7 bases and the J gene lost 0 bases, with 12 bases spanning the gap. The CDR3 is CASIRDRANTGELFF. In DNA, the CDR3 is TGTGCCAGTATCAGGGACCGCGCGAACACCGGGGAGCTGTTTTTT.

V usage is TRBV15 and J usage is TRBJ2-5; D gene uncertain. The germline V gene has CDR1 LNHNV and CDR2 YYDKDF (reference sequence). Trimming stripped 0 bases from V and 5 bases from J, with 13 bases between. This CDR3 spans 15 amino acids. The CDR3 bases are TGTGCCACCAGCAGAGATATGTCGGGTGACGAGACCCAGTACTTC. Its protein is CATSRDMSGDETQYF.

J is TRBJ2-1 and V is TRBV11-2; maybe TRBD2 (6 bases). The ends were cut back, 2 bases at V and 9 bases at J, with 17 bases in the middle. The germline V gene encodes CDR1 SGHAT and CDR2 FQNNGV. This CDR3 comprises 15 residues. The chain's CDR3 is CASSLRRAGAGEQFF. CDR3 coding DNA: TGTGCCAGCAGCTTAAGACGAGCCGGAGCGGGTGAGCAGTTCTTC.

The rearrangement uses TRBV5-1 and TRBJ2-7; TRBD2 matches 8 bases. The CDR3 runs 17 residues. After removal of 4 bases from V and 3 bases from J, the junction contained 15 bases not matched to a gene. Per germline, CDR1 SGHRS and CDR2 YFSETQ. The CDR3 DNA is TGCGCCAGCAGCGCCCGAACCCGCCCGGGGGGGGACTACGAGCAGTACTTC. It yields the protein CASSARTRPGGDYEQYF.

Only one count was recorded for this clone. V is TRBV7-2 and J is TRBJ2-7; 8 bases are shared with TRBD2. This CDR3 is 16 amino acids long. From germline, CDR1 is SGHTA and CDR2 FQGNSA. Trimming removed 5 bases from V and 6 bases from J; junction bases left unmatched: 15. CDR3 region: CASSPPPGTRGFEQYF. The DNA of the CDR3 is TGTGCCAGCAGCCCACCCCCCGGGACTAGAGGGTTCGAGCAGTACTTC.

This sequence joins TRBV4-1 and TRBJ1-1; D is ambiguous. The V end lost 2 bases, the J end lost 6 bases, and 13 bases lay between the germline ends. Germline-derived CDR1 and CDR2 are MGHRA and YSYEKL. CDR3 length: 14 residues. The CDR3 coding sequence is TGCGCCAGCAGCCAAAGGAGCGGGTTTCCTGAAGCTTTCTTT. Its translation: CASSQRSGFPEAFF.

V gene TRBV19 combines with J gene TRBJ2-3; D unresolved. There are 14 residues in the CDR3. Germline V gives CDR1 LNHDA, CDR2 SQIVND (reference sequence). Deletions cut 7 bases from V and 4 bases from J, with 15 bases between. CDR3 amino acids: CASTIRSGADTQYF. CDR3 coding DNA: TGTGCCAGTACCATCAGGTCCGGAGCAGATACGCAGTATTTT.

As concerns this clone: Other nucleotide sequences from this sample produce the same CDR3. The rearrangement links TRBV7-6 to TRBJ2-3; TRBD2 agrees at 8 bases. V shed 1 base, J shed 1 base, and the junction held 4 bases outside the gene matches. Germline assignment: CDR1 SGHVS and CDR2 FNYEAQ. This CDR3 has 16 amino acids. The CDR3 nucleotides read TGTGCCAGCAGCTTAGAGGCGGGAGGAGGCACAGATACGCAGTATTTT. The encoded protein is CASSLEAGGGTDTQYF.

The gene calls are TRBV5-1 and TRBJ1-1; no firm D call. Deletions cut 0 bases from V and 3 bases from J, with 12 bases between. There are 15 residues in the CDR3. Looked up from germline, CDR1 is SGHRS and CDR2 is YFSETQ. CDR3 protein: CASSLGHAEYTEAFF. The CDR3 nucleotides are TGCGCCAGCAGCTTGGGACATGCGGAATACACTGAAGCTTTCTTT.

In DNA, the CDR3 is TGTGCCAGCAGCGTAGTGGGGGCTGAGACCCAGTACTTC. Amino acid sequence: CASSVVGAETQYF. V usage is TRBV9 and J usage is TRBJ2-5, with D tentatively TRBD1 (6 bases). V shed 0 bases and J shed 5 bases, with 8 bases lying between them. CDR1 is SGDLS and CDR2 is YYNGEE in the germline V gene. The CDR3 has 13 residues.

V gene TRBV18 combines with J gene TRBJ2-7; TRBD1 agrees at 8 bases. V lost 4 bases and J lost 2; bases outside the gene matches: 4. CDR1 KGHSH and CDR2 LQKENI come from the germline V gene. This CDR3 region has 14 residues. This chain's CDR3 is CASSLQGGTYEQYF. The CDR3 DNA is TGTGCCAGCTCACTACAGGGGGGCACCTACGAGCAGTACTTC.

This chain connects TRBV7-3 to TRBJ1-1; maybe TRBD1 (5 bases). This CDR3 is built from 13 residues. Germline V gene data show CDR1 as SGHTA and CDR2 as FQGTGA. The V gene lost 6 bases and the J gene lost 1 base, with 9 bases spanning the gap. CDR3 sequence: CASRQDQNTEAFF. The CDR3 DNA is TGTGCCAGCAGACAGGATCAGAACACTGAAGCTTTCTTT.